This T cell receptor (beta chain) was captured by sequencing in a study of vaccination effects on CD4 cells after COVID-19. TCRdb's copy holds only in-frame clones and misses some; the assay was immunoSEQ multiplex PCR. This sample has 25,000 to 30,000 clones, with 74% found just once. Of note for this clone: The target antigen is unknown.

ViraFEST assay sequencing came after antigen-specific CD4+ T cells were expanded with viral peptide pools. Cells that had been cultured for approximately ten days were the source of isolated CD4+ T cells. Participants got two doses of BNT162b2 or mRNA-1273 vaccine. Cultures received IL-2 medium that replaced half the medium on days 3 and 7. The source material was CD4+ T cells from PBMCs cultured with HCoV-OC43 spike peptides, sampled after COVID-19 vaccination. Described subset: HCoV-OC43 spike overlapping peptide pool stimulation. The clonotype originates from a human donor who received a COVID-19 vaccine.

The DNA of the CDR3 is TGTGCCAGCAAGGGAGGAGGATTTGCAGATACGCAGTATTTT. Its protein is CASKGGGFADTQYF. The chain joins TRBV9 to TRBJ2-3; maybe TRBD2 (6 bases). Germline CDR1 is SGDLS and CDR2 is YYNGEE. This CDR3 is 14 amino acids long. V was clipped by 6 bases and J by 4 bases, with 15 bases between them.